This TCR beta chain came from a study of T cells after yellow fever vaccination. Whole-study context: Preparation of the low-cell-number fractions used SMART-Seq v4 Ultra Low Input. Regarding the study as a whole: Only a minor proportion of clonotypes was detected across both CD4 and CD8 compartments. Most clones from primary vaccination resurfaced after the booster (under 97% CD4, 88% CD8).

Remarks on this clonotype: Its antigen is currently unknown.

Trimming removed 5 bases from V and 3 bases from J, with 8 bases in between. CDR1 SGHTA and CDR2 FQGTGA come from the germline V gene. This CDR3 is built from 13 residues. TCRdb called the 5' RACE reads again in MiXCR, with one record for every CDR3 protein. The table records fewer than 400,000 distinct CDR3 sequences, around 10% of them present only once. The source was CD4+ T cells sorted from PBMCs, collected 45 days after the yellow fever booster vaccination. The sequence was collected from a man aged 18 to 30 who received the YFV17D yellow fever vaccine. V usage is TRBV7-3 and J usage is TRBJ2-4, with D unclear. The CDR3 DNA follows: TGTGCCAGCAGCGTAGACATCAAAAACATTCAGTACTTC. This sequence encodes CASSVDIKNIQYF. Supplemented by reference TRBV7-3 and TRBJ2-4, the full variable domain reads GAGVSQTPSNKVTEKGKYVELRCDPISGHTALYWYRQSLGQGPEFLIYFQGTGAADDSGLPNDRFFAVRPEGSVSTLKIQRTERGDSAVYLCASSVDIKNIQYFGAGTRLSVL.